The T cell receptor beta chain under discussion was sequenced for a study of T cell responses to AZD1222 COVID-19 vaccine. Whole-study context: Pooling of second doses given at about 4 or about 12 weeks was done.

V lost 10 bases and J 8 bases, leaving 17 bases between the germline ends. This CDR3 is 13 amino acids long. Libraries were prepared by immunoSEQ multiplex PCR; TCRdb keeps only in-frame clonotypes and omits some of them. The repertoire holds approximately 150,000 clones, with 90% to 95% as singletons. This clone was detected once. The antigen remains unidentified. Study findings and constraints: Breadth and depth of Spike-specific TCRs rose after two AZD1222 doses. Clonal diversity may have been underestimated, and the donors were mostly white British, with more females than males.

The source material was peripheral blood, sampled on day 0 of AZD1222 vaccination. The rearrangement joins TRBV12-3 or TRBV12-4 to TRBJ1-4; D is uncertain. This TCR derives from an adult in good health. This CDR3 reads CATTRGKEEKLFF. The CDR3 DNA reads TGTGCCACCACAAGAGGGAAAGAAGAAAAACTGTTTTTT.